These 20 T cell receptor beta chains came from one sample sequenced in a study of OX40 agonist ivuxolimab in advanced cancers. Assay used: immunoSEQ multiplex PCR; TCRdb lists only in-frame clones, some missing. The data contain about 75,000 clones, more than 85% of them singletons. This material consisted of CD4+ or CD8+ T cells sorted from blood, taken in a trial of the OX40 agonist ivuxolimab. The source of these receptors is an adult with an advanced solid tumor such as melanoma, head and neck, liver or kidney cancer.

The CDR3 coding sequence is TGCGCCAGCAGCTTGTCTACCGGAGGAAACACCATATATTTT. Protein sequence: CASSLSTGGNTIYF. The V and J genes are TRBV5-1 and TRBJ1-3; no definite D call. Trimming stripped 1 base from V and 4 bases from J, with 9 bases between. Germline loops: CDR1 SGHRS, CDR2 YFSETQ. The CDR3 is made up of 14 amino acids. Filled out from reference TRBV5-1 and TRBJ1-3, the complete variable domain reads KAGVTQTPRYLIKTRGQQVTLSCSPISGHRSVSWYQQTPGQGLQFLFEYFSETQRNKGNFPGRFSGRQFSNSRSEMNVSTLELGDSALYLCASSLSTGGNTIYFGEGSWLTVV.

The CDR3 DNA reads as TGTGCCACCAGCAGAGATTTCGCAGGGAACACTGAAGCTTTCTTT. As protein: CATSRDFAGNTEAFF. This chain connects TRBV15 to TRBJ1-1, with D uncertain. CDR1 LNHNV and CDR2 YYDKDF come from the germline V gene (reference sequence). The V end lost 0 bases, the J end lost 1 base, and 9 bases lay between the germline ends. This CDR3 has 15 residues.

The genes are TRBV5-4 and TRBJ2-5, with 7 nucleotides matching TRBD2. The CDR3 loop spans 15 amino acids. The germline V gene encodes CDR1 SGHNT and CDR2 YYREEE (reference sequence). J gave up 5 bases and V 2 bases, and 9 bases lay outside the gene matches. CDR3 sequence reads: CASSFFGPGRETQYF. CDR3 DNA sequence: TGTGCCAGCAGCTTCTTCGGCCCCGGGAGGGAGACCCAGTACTTC.

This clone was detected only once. The DNA for the CDR3 is TGCGCCAGCAGCTTGACACAGGCAGGAGCAGATACGCAGTATTTT. It specifies CASSLTQAGADTQYF. V gene TRBV5-1 combines with J gene TRBJ2-3, with D perhaps TRBD1 (5 bases). The germline CDR1 and CDR2 sequences are SGHRS and YFSETQ. The CDR3 totals 15 residues. V was shortened by 1 base and J by 4 bases, with 13 bases between the two germline ends.

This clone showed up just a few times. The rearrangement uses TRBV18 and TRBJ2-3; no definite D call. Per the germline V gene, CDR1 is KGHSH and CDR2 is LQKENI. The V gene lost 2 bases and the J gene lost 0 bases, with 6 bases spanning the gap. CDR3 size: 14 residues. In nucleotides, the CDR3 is TGTGCCAGCTCACCAATTGCGAGCACAGATACGCAGTATTTT. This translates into CASSPIASTDTQYF.

CDR3 loop: CASSFGAPDTQYF. In DNA, the CDR3 is TGTGCCAGCAGCTTTGGAGCCCCAGATACGCAGTATTTT. This chain joins TRBV11-2 and TRBJ2-3, with unresolved D. Between the trimmed V and J ends, which lost 3 bases and 4 bases, there was a span of 8 bases. The CDR3 sequence is 13 residues long. Germline CDR1 is SGHAT and CDR2 is FQNNGV.

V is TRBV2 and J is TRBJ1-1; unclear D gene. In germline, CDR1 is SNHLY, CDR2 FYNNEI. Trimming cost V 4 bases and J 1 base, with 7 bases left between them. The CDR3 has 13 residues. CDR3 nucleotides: TGTGCCAGCAGTGTCAGAGGGAACACTGAAGCTTTCTTT. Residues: CASSVRGNTEAFF.

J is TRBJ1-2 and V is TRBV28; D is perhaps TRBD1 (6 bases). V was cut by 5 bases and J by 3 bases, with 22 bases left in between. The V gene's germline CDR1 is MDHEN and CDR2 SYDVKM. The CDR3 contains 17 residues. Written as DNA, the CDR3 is TGTGCCAGCAGTCGCCCAAACAGGGTCGAGTGGGACTATGGCTACACCTTC. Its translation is CASSRPNRVEWDYGYTF.

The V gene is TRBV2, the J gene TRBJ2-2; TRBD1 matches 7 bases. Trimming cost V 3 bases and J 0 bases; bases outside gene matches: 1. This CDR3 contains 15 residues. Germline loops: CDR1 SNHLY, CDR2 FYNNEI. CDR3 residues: CASSERGPNTGELFF. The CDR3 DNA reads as TGTGCCAGCAGTGAGAGGGGGCCGAACACCGGGGAGCTGTTTTTT.

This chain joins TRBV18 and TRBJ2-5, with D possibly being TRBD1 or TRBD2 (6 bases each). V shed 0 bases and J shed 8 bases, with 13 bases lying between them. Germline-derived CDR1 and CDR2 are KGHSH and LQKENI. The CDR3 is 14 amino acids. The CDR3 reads CASSPPGGPPTQYF. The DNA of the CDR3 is TGTGCCAGCTCACCACCGGGGGGCCCGCCAACCCAGTACTTC.

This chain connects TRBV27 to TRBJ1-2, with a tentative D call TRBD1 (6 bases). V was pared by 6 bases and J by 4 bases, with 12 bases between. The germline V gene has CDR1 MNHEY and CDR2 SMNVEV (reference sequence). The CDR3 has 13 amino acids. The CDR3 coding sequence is TGTGCCAGCAGCCTACAGGGAAGCTATGGCTACACCTTC. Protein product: CASSLQGSYGYTF.

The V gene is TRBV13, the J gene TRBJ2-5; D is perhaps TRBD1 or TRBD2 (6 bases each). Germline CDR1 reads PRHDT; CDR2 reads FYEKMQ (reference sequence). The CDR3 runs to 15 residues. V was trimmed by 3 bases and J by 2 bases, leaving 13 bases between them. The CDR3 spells CASSFGRGPQETQYF. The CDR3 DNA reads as TGTGCCAGCAGCTTTGGCCGGGGGCCTCAAGAGACCCAGTACTTC.

This CDR3 is CASSLSMVAGGPNTGELFF. In DNA, the CDR3 is TGTGCCAGCAGTCTAAGTATGGTAGCGGGAGGTCCGAACACCGGGGAGCTGTTTTTT. This chain links TRBV27 with TRBJ2-2, with TRBD2 identical over 10 bases. The junction had 12 bases not matched to a gene; V was cut back by 5 bases and J by 0 bases. Germline values: CDR1 MNHEY, CDR2 SMNVEV (reference sequence). The CDR3 spans 19 residues.

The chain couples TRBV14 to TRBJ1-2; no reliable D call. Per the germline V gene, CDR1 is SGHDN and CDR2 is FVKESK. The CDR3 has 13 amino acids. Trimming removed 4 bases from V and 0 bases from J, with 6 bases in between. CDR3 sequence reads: CASSLQTNYGYTF. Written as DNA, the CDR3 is TGTGCCAGCAGCCTTCAGACTAACTATGGCTACACCTTC.

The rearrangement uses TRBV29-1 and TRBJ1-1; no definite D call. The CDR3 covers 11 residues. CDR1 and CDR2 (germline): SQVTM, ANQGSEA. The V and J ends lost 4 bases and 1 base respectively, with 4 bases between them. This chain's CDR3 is CSVVRNTEAFF. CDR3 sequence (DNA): TGCAGCGTTGTTAGGAACACTGAAGCTTTCTTT. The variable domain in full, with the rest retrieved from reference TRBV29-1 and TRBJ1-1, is SAVISQKPSRDICQRGTSLTIQCQVDSQVTMMFWYRQQPGQSLTLIATANQGSEATYESGFVIDKFPISRPNLTFSTLTVSNMSPEDSSIYLCSVVRNTEAFFGQGTRLTVV.

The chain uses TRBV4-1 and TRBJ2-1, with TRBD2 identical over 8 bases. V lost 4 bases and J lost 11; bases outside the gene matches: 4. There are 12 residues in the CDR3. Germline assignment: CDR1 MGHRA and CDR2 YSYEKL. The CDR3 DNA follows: TGCGCCAGCAGCCCCGTAGCGGGGAAGCAGTTCTTC. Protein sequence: CASSPVAGKQFF.

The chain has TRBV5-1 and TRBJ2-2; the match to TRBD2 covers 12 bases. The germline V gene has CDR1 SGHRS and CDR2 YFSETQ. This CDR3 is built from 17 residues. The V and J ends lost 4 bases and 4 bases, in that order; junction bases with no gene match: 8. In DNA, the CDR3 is TGCGCCAGCAGCCAAACTCTAGCGGGAGGGCGCACCGGGGAGCTGTTTTTT. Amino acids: CASSQTLAGGRTGELFF.

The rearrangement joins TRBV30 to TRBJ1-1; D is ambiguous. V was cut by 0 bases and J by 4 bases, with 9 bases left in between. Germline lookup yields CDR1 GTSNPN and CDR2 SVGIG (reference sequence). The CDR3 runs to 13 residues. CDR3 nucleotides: TGTGCCTGGAGTGTTCAGCCGGGCACTGAAGCTTTCTTT. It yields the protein CAWSVQPGTEAFF.

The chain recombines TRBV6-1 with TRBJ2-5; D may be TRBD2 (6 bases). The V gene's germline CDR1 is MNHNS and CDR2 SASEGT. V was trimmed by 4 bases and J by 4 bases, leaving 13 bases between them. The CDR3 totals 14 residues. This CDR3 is CASSGGAVGETQYF. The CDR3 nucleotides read TGTGCCAGCAGTGGCGGGGCCGTCGGAGAGACCCAGTACTTC.

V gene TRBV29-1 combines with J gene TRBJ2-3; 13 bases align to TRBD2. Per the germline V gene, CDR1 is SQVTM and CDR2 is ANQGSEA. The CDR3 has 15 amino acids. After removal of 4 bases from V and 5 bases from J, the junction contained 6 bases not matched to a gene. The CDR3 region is CSVVRLAGGQDTQYF. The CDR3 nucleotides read TGCAGCGTTGTTCGACTAGCGGGGGGTCAAGATACGCAGTATTTT.